These 13 T cell receptor beta chains share one sample of origin, sequenced in a study of CD8+ T cells in alopecia areata. Sequencing relied on a cDNA template that was reverse transcribed from extracted RNA. The method was immunoSEQ multiplex PCR; TCRdb's version includes in-frame clones alone and lacks a portion of them. The sample carries 150,000 to 200,000 clones, about 60% recorded once. The sequenced material came from CD4+ T cells sorted from blood. The receptors were sampled from a human donor in good health.

This clone was picked up one time. The chain recombines TRBV29-1 with TRBJ2-7; D assignment may be TRBD1 or TRBD2 (5 bases each). Trimming took off 4 bases at V and 3 bases at J, with 10 bases between the two ends. Looked up from germline, CDR1 is SQVTM and CDR2 is ANQGSEA. The CDR3 is 12 residues long. CDR3 region: CSVGGTYYEQYF. Here the CDR3 DNA reads TGCAGCGTTGGGGGGACCTACTACGAGCAGTACTTC.

This clone has a handful of counts. The genes are TRBV13 and TRBJ2-5; 13 bases match TRBD2. V dropped 5 bases and J dropped 2; count of bases not matched to a gene: 5. The germline CDR1 and CDR2 sequences are PRHDT and FYEKMQ (reference sequence). There are 16 residues in the CDR3. The CDR3 coding sequence is TGTGCCAGCAGCGCGGGGACTAGCGGGACGCAAGAGACCCAGTACTTC. Protein sequence: CASSAGTSGTQETQYF.

This chain connects TRBV11-2 to TRBJ2-5; 14 bases agree with TRBD2. Losses at the gene ends were 5 bases for V and 6 bases for J; bases not matched to a gene: 11. The CDR3 has 17 amino acids. CDR1 SGHAT and CDR2 FQNNGV come from the germline V gene. The CDR3 coding sequence is TGTGCCAGCAGCACACCCTGGACTAGCGGGAGGACGAAGACCCAGTACTTC. Protein: CASSTPWTSGRTKTQYF.

The chain couples TRBV4-1 to TRBJ2-6; D is perhaps TRBD2 (7 bases). Germline lookup yields CDR1 MGHRA and CDR2 YSYEKL. V lost 6 bases to trimming and J lost 2 bases, with 23 bases between them. CDR3 length equals 19 residues. Written as DNA, the CDR3 is TGCGCCAGCAGGGCGGTGGGGGGGCGACGTCGCACTGGGGCCAACGTCCTGACTTTC. It codes for CASRAVGGRRRTGANVLTF.

In its sample, this clone was seen a few times. The rearrangement uses TRBV4-2 and TRBJ2-1; TRBD2 matches 8 bases. Per the germline V gene, CDR1 is LGHNA and CDR2 is YNFKEQ. The junction had 6 bases not matched to a gene; V was cut back by 0 bases and J by 5 bases. This CDR3 region has 16 residues. The CDR3 DNA is TGTGCCAGCAGCCAAGATTCCGCGGGGGGTAACAATGAGCAGTTCTTC. Protein product: CASSQDSAGGNNEQFF.

CDR3 loop: CASALGGDEQFF. The DNA of the CDR3 is TGTGCCAGCGCTCTTGGGGGTGATGAGCAGTTCTTC. The V gene is TRBV28, the J gene TRBJ2-1; D possibly uses TRBD1 or TRBD2 (5 bases each). The CDR3 consists of 12 residues. Germline CDR1 is MDHEN and CDR2 is SYDVKM. V shed 8 bases and J shed 8 bases, with 13 bases lying between them.

The sample holds a few counts of this clone. The rearrangement joins TRBV29-1 to TRBJ2-1; D is undetermined. The CDR3 covers 14 residues. From germline, CDR1 is SQVTM and CDR2 ANQGSEA. V lost 8 bases and J lost 0, with 14 bases in between. The CDR3 loop reads CSSVQDTSYNEQFF. The CDR3 region has the DNA TGCAGCAGCGTCCAAGATACCTCCTACAATGAGCAGTTCTTC.

V is TRBV28 and J is TRBJ2-1, with TRBD2 matching over 16 bases. With V trimmed by 4 bases and J by 6 bases, 3 bases remained unmatched. CDR3 size: 16 residues. CDR1 and CDR2 (germline): MDHEN, SYDVKM. CDR3: CASSSGTSGRVNEQFF. In DNA, the CDR3 is TGTGCCAGCAGTTCAGGGACTAGCGGGAGGGTCAATGAGCAGTTCTTC.

This clone has just a few counts. The genes are TRBV29-1 and TRBJ1-1; 7 bases match TRBD1. The V and J ends lost 4 bases and 0 bases, in that order; junction bases with no gene match: 5. Germline CDR1 reads SQVTM; CDR2 reads ANQGSEA. The CDR3 runs 14 residues. As DNA, the CDR3 is TGCAGCGTTGGCGGGGACAGTTTGAACACTGAAGCTTTCTTT. This translates into CSVGGDSLNTEAFF. The variable domain in full, with the rest retrieved from reference TRBV29-1 and TRBJ1-1, is SAVISQKPSRDICQRGTSLTIQCQVDSQVTMMFWYRQQPGQSLTLIATANQGSEATYESGFVIDKFPISRPNLTFSTLTVSNMSPEDSSIYLCSVGGDSLNTEAFFGQGTRLTVV.

The chain is built from TRBV10-3 and TRBJ1-5; a weak D match, TRBD1 (6 bases). Trimming cost V 10 bases and J 1 base, with 17 bases left between them. Germline V gene sequence: CDR1 ENHRY, CDR2 SYGVKD. This CDR3 is 15 amino acids long. CDR3 nucleotides: TGTGCCACCGGGGGGGGCCTGATGAGCAATCAGCCCCAGCATTTT. Residues: CATGGGLMSNQPQHF.

Only one count was recorded for this clone. The genes are TRBV7-9 and TRBJ1-1; 7 bases agree with TRBD1. Germline values: CDR1 SEHNR, CDR2 FQNEAQ (reference sequence). The CDR3 contains 11 residues. V lost 5 bases to trimming and J lost 9 bases; unmatched junction nucleotides: 3. The CDR3 region has the DNA TGTGCCAGCAGCCCAGGGGGGAAAGCTTTCTTT. Translating it yields CASSPGGKAFF.

This chain uses TRBV29-1 with TRBJ2-5, with D perhaps TRBD1 or TRBD2 (5 bases each). The V and J ends lost 3 bases and 7 bases respectively, with 18 bases between them. CDR3 length: 14 amino acids. Per germline, CDR1 SQVTM and CDR2 ANQGSEA. CDR3 in DNA: TGCAGCGTTGATCGGGACGCAGGGTCGGGGACCCAGTACTTC. Translated: CSVDRDAGSGTQYF. Drawing the rest from reference TRBV29-1 and TRBJ2-5, the complete variable domain is SAVISQKPSRDICQRGTSLTIQCQVDSQVTMMFWYRQQPGQSLTLIATANQGSEATYESGFVIDKFPISRPNLTFSTLTVSNMSPEDSSIYLCSVDRDAGSGTQYFGPGTRLLVL.

The chain links TRBV2 to TRBJ1-5, with D perhaps TRBD1 (6 bases). V lost 6 bases to trimming and J lost 0 bases, with 15 bases between them. The V gene's germline CDR1 is SNHLY and CDR2 FYNNEI. The CDR3 totals 16 residues. CDR3 loop: CASRKGGKHSNQPQHF. For the CDR3, the DNA is TGTGCCAGCAGGAAGGGGGGCAAGCATAGCAATCAGCCCCAGCATTTT.